In its sample, the clone carrying this T cell receptor beta chain was seen many times. Its antigen is not known. Amplification targeted TCR beta CDR3 regions from RNA transcripts. During a first-round RT-PCR of the TCR CDR3, the HTBI primer set was used. TCRdb redid the calling of the multiplex PCR reads with MiXCR, one entry per CDR3 protein. Among about 360,000 distinct CDR3 sequences listed, roughly 14% were seen once. These data come from a study of T cells in Graves' hyperthyroidism and ophthalmopathy. Across the study: Prior to any treatment, at the point of initial diagnosis, peripheral blood was collected.

Overall study results and limits: Ophthalmopathy prediction by the model preceded onset by a median approximately six months.

Trimming left V 1 base short and J 5 bases short, with 11 bases between. Germline V gene lookup returns CDR1 DFQATT and CDR2 SNEGSKA (reference sequence). The CDR3 spans 13 residues. The clonotype comes from a man aged 30 to 45 with Graves' hyperthyroidism that later progressed to Graves' ophthalmopathy. This chain links TRBV20-1 with TRBJ2-5; perhaps TRBD2 as D (6 bases). The source material was blood. CDR3 protein: CSARAWRAETQYF. The CDR3 DNA follows: TGCAGTGCTAGAGCGTGGAGGGCGGAGACCCAGTACTTC.